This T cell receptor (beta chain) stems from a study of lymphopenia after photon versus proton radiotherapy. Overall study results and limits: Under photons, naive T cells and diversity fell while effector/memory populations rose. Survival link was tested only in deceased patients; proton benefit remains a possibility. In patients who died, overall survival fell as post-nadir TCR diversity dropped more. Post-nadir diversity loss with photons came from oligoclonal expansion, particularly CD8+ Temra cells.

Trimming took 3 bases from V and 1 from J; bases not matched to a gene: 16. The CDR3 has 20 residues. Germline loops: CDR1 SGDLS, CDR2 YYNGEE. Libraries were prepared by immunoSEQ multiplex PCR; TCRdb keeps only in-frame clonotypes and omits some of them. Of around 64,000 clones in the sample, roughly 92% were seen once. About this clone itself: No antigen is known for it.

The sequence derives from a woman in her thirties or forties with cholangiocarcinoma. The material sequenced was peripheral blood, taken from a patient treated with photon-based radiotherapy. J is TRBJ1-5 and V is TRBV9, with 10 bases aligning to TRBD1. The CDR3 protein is CASSDKKDRGLGRSNQPQHF. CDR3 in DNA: TGTGCCAGCAGCGACAAAAAAGACAGGGGGCTTGGCCGGAGCAATCAGCCCCAGCATTTT.